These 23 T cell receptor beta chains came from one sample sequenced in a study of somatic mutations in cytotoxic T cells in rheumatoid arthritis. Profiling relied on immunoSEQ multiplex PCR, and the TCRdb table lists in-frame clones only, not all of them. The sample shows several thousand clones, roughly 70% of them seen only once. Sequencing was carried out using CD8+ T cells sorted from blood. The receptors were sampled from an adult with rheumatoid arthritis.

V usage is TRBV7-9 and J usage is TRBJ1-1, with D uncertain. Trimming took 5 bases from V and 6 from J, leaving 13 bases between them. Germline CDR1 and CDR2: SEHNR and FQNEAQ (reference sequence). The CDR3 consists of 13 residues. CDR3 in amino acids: CASSLIGVAEAFF. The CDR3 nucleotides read TGTGCCAGCAGCCTCATAGGTGTGGCTGAAGCTTTCTTT.

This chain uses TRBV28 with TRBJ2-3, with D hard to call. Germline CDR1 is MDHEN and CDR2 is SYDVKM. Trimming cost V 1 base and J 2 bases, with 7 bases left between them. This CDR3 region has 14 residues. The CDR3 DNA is TGTGCCAGCAGTTTATCATCTGTCACAGATACGCAGTATTTT. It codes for CASSLSSVTDTQYF.

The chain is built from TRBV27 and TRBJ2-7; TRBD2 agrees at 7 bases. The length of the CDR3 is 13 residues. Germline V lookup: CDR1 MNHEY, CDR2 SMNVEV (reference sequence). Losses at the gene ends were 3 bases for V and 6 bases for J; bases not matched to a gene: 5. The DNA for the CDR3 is TGTGCCAGCAGTTTGATGGCTAGCGGCGAGCAGTACTTC. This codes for CASSLMASGEQYF.

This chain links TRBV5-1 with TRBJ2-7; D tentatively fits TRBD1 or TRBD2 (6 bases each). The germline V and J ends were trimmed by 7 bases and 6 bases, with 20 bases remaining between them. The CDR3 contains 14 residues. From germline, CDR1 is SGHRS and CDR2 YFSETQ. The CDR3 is CASEGGLAPTEQYF. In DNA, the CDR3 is TGCGCCAGCGAGGGGGGACTGGCGCCGACCGAGCAGTACTTC.

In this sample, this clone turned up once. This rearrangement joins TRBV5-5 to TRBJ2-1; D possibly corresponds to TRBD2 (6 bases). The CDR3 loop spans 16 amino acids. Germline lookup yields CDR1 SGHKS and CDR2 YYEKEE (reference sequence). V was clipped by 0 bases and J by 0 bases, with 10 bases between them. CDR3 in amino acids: CASSLGAGSSYNEQFF. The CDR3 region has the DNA TGTGCCAGCAGCTTGGGTGCGGGGAGCTCCTACAATGAGCAGTTCTTC.

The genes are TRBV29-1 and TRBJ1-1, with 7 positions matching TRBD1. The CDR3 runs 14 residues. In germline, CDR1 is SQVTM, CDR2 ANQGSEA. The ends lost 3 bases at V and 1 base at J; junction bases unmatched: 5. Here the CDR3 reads CSVDLTGANTEAFF. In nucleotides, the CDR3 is TGCAGCGTTGATCTAACAGGGGCGAACACTGAAGCTTTCTTT. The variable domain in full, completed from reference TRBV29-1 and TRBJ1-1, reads SAVISQKPSRDICQRGTSLTIQCQVDSQVTMMFWYRQQPGQSLTLIATANQGSEATYESGFVIDKFPISRPNLTFSTLTVSNMSPEDSSIYLCSVDLTGANTEAFFGQGTRLTVV.

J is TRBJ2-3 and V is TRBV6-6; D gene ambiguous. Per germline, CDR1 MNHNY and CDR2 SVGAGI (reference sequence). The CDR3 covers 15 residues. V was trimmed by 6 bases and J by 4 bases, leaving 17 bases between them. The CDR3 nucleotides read TGTGCCAGCAGCCGCCGAGACCCTTTGGCAGATACGCAGTATTTT. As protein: CASSRRDPLADTQYF.

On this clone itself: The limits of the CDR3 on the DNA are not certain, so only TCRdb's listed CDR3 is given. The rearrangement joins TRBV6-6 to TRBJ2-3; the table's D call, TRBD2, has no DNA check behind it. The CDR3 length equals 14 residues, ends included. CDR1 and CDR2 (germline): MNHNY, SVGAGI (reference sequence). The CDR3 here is CASSSSGITDTQYF.

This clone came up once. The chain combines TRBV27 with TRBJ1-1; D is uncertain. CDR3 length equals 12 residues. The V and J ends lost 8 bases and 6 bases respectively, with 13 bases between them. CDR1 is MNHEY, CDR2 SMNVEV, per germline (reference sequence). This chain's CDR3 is CASRQGGAEAFF. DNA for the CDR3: TGTGCCAGCCGCCAAGGTGGGGCTGAAGCTTTCTTT.

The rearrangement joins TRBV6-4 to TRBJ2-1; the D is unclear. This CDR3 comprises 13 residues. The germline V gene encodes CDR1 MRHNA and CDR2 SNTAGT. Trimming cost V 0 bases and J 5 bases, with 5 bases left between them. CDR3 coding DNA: TGTGCCAGCAGTGACTCGCCACACAATGAGCAGTTCTTC. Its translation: CASSDSPHNEQFF.

The CDR3, as DNA: TGTGCCAGCAGCCAGGCCGGGGGCGGGGAGACCCAGTACTTC. Translating gives CASSQAGGGETQYF. The V gene is TRBV7-2, the J gene TRBJ2-5, with D possibly called TRBD1 or TRBD2 (6 bases each). Between the trimmed V and J ends, which lost 5 bases and 5 bases, there was a span of 15 bases. The CDR3 runs to 14 residues. The V gene's germline CDR1 is SGHTA and CDR2 FQGNSA.

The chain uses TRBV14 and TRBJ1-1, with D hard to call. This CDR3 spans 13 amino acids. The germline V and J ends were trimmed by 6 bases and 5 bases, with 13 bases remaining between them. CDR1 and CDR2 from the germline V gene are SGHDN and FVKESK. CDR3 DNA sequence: TGTGCCAGCAGTGAGGGCCCGCGGACTGAAGCTTTCTTT. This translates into CASSEGPRTEAFF.

CDR3 in DNA: TGCGCCAGCAGCCCGTCGGGACTAGACTACAATGAGCAGTTCTTC. It codes for CASSPSGLDYNEQFF. The V and J genes are TRBV5-1 and TRBJ2-1; TRBD2 matches at 8 bases. The CDR3 extends over 15 amino acids. CDR1 and CDR2 (germline): SGHRS, YFSETQ. V was clipped by 4 bases and J by 3 bases; unmatched bases: 6.

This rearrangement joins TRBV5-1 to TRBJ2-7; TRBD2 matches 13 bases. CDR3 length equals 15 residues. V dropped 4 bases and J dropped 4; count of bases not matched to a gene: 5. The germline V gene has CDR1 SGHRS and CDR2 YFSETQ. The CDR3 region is CASSITSGGGYEQYF. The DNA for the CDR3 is TGCGCCAGCAGCATAACTAGCGGGGGGGGTTACGAGCAGTACTTC.

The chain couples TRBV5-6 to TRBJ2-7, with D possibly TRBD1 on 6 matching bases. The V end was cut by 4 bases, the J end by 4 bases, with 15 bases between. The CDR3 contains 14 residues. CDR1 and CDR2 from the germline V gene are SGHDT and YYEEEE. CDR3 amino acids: CASSTGTYDYEQYF. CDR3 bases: TGTGCCAGCAGCACCGGGACATATGATTACGAGCAGTACTTC. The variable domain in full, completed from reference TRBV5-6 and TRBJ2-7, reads DAGVTQSPTHLIKTRGQQVTLRCSPKSGHDTVSWYQQALGQGPQFIFQYYEEEERQRGNFPDRFSGHQFPNYSSELNVNALLLGDSALYLCASSTGTYDYEQYFGPGTRLTVT.

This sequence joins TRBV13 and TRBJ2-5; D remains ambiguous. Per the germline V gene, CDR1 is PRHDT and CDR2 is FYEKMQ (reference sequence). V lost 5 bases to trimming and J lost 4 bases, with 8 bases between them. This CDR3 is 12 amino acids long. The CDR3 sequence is CASSKGTETQYF. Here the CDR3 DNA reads TGTGCCAGCAGCAAAGGCACAGAGACCCAGTACTTC.

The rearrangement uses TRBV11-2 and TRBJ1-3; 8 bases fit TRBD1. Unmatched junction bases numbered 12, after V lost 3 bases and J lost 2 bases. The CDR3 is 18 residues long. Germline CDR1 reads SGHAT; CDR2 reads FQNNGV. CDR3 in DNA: TGTGCCAGCAGCTTTATCAGGGGCAGGACAGGGCCTGGAAACACCATATATTTT. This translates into CASSFIRGRTGPGNTIYF.

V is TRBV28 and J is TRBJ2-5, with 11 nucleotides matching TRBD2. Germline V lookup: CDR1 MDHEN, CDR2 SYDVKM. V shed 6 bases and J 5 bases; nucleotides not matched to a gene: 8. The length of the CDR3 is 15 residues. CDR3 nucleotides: TGTGCCAGCAGCCTCAGACTAGCGGGGATCGAGACCCAGTACTTC. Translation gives CASSLRLAGIETQYF. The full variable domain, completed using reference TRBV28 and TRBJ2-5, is DVKVTQSSRYLVKRTGEKVFLECVQDMDHENMFWYRQDPGLGLRLIYFSYDVKMKEKGDIPEGYSVSREKKERFSLILESASTNQTSMYLCASSLRLAGIETQYFGPGTRLLVL.

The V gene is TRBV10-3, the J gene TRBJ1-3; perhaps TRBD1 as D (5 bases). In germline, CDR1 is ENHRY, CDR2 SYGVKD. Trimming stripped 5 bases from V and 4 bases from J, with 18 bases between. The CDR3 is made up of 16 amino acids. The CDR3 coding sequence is TGTGCCATCAGTACGGGCCGAAATGAGGGGGGAAACACCATATATTTT. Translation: CAISTGRNEGGNTIYF.

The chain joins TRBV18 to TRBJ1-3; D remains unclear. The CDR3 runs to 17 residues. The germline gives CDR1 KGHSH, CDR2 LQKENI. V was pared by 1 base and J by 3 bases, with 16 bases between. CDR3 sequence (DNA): TGTGCCAGCTCACCACGGCTCGGGAAGTCGAGTGGAAACACCATATATTTT. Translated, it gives CASSPRLGKSSGNTIYF.

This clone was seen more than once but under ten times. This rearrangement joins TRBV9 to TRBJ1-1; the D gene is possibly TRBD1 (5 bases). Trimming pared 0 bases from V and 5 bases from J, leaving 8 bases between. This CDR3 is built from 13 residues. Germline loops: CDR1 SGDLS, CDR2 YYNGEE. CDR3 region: CASSVGRETEAFF. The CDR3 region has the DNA TGTGCCAGCAGCGTAGGCAGGGAGACTGAAGCTTTCTTT.

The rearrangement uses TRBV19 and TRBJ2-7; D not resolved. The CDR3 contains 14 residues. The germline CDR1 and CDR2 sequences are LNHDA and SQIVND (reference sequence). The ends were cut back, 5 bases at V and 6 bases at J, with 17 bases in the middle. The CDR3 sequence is CASSWGRGLGEQYF. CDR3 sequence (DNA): TGTGCCAGTAGTTGGGGTCGCGGTCTCGGCGAGCAGTACTTC.

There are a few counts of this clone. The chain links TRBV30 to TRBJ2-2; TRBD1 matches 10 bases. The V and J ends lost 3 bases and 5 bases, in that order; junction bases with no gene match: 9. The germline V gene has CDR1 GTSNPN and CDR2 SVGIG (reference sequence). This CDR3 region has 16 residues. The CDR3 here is CAWRDIGTGDTGELFF. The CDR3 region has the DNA TGTGCCTGGAGGGACATCGGGACAGGGGATACCGGGGAGCTGTTTTTT.